Following are 27 T cell receptor beta chains from one sample sequenced in a study of blood T cell repertoires in COVID-19 (dated by TCRdb to the early 2020s). Library preparation used the immunoSEQ multiplex PCR assay. The source is immuneACCESS, and TCRdb retained only in-frame sequences with V and J called. Part of the clones is not carried over; for the studies checked, unresolved V genes explain less than half of this, and the remainder is unexplained. This sample comprises fewer than 150,000 clones, almost 85% of them detected only once. The top ten clonotypes cover roughly 13% of the sample. The sequenced sample consisted of peripheral blood. These receptor sequences come from a human donor in a cohort sampled during active COVID-19.

The chain combines TRBV15 with TRBJ2-7; tentatively, D is TRBD2 (6 bases). The CDR3 runs to 15 residues. Between the trimmed V and J ends, which lost 3 bases and 2 bases, there was a span of 14 bases. CDR1 and CDR2 (germline): LNHNV, YYDKDF (reference sequence). CDR3 nucleotides: TGTGCCACCAGCAGTGGGACTGGGAAGACCTACGAGCAGTACTTC. It translates to CATSSGTGKTYEQYF.

This clone has a single count. The chain combines TRBV5-1 with TRBJ2-2; TRBD1 aligns across 8 bases. Trimming removed 6 bases from V and 3 bases from J; junction bases left unmatched: 4. Germline-derived CDR1 and CDR2 are SGHRS and YFSETQ. This CDR3 has 14 residues. CDR3 sequence: CASTDRGDTGELFF. DNA of the CDR3: TGCGCCAGCACCGACAGGGGTGACACCGGGGAGCTGTTTTTT.

A note on this clone: Germline and junction disagree at one end, which may indicate a read error. This chain connects TRBV6-1 to TRBJ2-1; TRBD1 agrees at 10 bases. The germline gives CDR1 MNHNS, CDR2 SASEGT. This CDR3 has 16 residues. The DNA for the CDR3 is TGTGCCAGCAGGGAAGGGACAGGGGAAAGCTACAATGAGCAGTTCTTC. Amino acids: CASREGTGESYNEQFF.

The V call is TRBV29-1, the J call TRBJ2-7; the D is unclear. The CDR3 length is 11 residues. V lost 6 bases and J lost 3, with 9 bases in between. The germline V gene encodes CDR1 SQVTM and CDR2 ANQGSEA. DNA of the CDR3: TGCAGCGTCGCCGACTTCTACGAGCAGTACTTC. Amino acid sequence: CSVADFYEQYF.

This chain connects TRBV29-1 to TRBJ2-2, with 9 bases aligning to TRBD1. This CDR3 is 15 amino acids long. V shed 6 bases, J shed 1 base, and the junction held 6 bases outside the gene matches. From germline, CDR1 is SQVTM and CDR2 ANQGSEA. The CDR3 DNA follows: TGCAGCGTCAGAACGGGACAGGGGAACACCGGGGAGCTGTTTTTT. Its translation: CSVRTGQGNTGELFF.

V usage is TRBV2 and J usage is TRBJ1-4; D gene uncertain. Between the trimmed V and J ends, which lost 7 bases and 8 bases, there was a span of 5 bases. Germline CDR1 reads SNHLY; CDR2 reads FYNNEI. The CDR3 runs to 10 residues. The CDR3 is CASKLEKLFF. In DNA, the CDR3 is TGTGCCAGCAAACTCGAAAAACTGTTTTTT.

The rearrangement joins TRBV6-5 to TRBJ2-7, with D possibly TRBD1 on 5 matching bases. Germline values: CDR1 MNHEY, CDR2 SVGAGI. V gave up 5 bases and J gave up 3 bases, with 11 bases separating them. This CDR3 comprises 13 residues. This chain's CDR3 is CASSLFTGYEQYF. CDR3 nucleotides: TGTGCCAGCAGTCTTTTTACAGGCTACGAGCAGTACTTC.

The CDR3 is CASSGNRGRGEKLFF. DNA for the CDR3: TGCGCCAGCAGTGGAAACAGGGGGAGAGGTGAAAAACTGTTTTTT. The J gene is TRBJ1-4, the V gene TRBV10-2; 8 nucleotides align to TRBD1. The length of the CDR3 is 15 residues. Germline V gene sequence: CDR1 WSHSY, CDR2 SAAADI. Trimming at V came to 4 bases and at J to 7 bases, leaving 8 bases not matched to a gene.

This clone has just one count. The V call is TRBV6-1, the J call TRBJ2-7; TRBD1 matches at 10 bases. Germline V gives CDR1 MNHNS, CDR2 SASEGT. The CDR3 totals 15 residues. The J segment lost 5 bases and the V segment lost 2 bases, leaving 6 bases of the junction unmatched. This CDR3 reads CASSERRDRGNEQYF. Here the CDR3 DNA reads TGTGCCAGCAGTGAACGGCGGGACAGGGGCAACGAGCAGTACTTC.

The rearrangement joins TRBV21-1 to TRBJ2-1; TRBD1 was called by the table and not checked on the DNA. TRBV21-1 is deemed a pseudogene. The length of the CDR3 is 16 residues. The CDR3 nucleotides read TGTGCCAGCAGCAGTGGGGACAGGGCGAGATACAATGAGCAGTTCTTC. Residues: CASSSGDRARYNEQFF.

The chain employs TRBV19 and TRBJ2-1; tentatively, D is TRBD1 (5 bases). Germline V lookup: CDR1 LNHDA, CDR2 SQIVND (reference sequence). Trimming took 6 bases from V and 0 from J, leaving 12 bases between them. The CDR3 spans 15 residues. The CDR3: CASRPTDTSYNEQFF. The CDR3 bases are TGTGCCAGTAGACCGACAGATACCTCCTACAATGAGCAGTTCTTC.

As DNA, the CDR3 is TGTGCCAGCAGCCGGGGGGCCTCTGGCTACACCTTC. This codes for CASSRGASGYTF. The rearrangement links TRBV9 to TRBJ1-2; a possible D gene is TRBD1 (6 bases). CDR3 length: 12 amino acids. The V gene's germline CDR1 is SGDLS and CDR2 YYNGEE. The V end lost 4 bases, the J end lost 7 bases, and 11 bases lay between the germline ends.

V and J are TRBV18 and TRBJ1-5; a weak D match, TRBD1 (5 bases). V was shortened by 4 bases and J by 5 bases, with 9 bases between the two germline ends. The CDR3 sequence is 13 residues long. CDR1 KGHSH and CDR2 LQKENI come from the germline V gene. In nucleotides, the CDR3 is TGTGCCAGCTCACAGTCCAGGGATCAGCCCCAGCATTTT. The encoded protein is CASSQSRDQPQHF.

The chain links TRBV6-5 to TRBJ1-1; the match to TRBD1 covers 12 bases. Germline loops: CDR1 MNHEY, CDR2 SVGAGI. V was clipped by 9 bases and J by 4 bases; unmatched bases: 6. There are 14 residues in the CDR3. The CDR3 reads CASTGTGGTTEAFF. Here the CDR3 DNA reads TGTGCCAGTACCGGGACAGGGGGCACCACTGAAGCTTTCTTT.

The V gene is TRBV10-1, the J gene TRBJ2-3; unclear D gene. From germline, CDR1 is WNHNN and CDR2 SYGVQD (reference sequence). This CDR3 region has 12 residues. The V end was cut by 3 bases, the J end by 4 bases, with 5 bases between. The CDR3 protein is CASSDLPDTQYF. The CDR3 DNA reads TGCGCCAGCAGTGACCTCCCAGATACGCAGTATTTT.

The chain has TRBV6-6 and TRBJ1-5, with D perhaps matching TRBD1 (6 bases). V was cut by 5 bases and J by 8 bases, with 19 bases left in between. The CDR3 is 15 residues long. Germline V lookup: CDR1 MNHNY, CDR2 SVGAGI (reference sequence). The CDR3 DNA follows: TGTGCCAGCAGTCATTCGGCTGGGGGCAGGGAGCCCCAGCATTTT. Its translation: CASSHSAGGREPQHF.

This chain links TRBV10-3 with TRBJ2-3, with TRBD1 matching 11 bases. J gave up 6 bases and V 9 bases, and 11 bases lay outside the gene matches. Germline V CDR1 and CDR2: ENHRY, SYGVKD. There are 15 residues in the CDR3. The CDR3 DNA reads as TGTGCCATTACCCCAGGGACAGGGGGACCTGATACGCAGTATTTT. Translation: CAITPGTGGPDTQYF.

This clone was seen a handful of times. The gene calls are TRBV5-1 and TRBJ2-3; D uncertain. The CDR3 consists of 13 residues. Germline V gene data show CDR1 as SGHRS and CDR2 as YFSETQ. Trimming took off 6 bases at V and 0 bases at J, with 8 bases between the two ends. CDR3 sequence reads: CASTESSTDTQYF. CDR3 coding DNA: TGCGCCAGCACAGAATCTAGCACAGATACGCAGTATTTT. The variable domain in full, with the rest retrieved from reference TRBV5-1 and TRBJ2-3, is KAGVTQTPRYLIKTRGQQVTLSCSPISGHRSVSWYQQTPGQGLQFLFEYFSETQRNKGNFPGRFSGRQFSNSRSEMNVSTLELGDSALYLCASTESSTDTQYFGPGTRLTVL.

This clone was recorded only once. V usage is TRBV5-1 and J usage is TRBJ1-1, with TRBD1 as a possible D gene (6 bases). Germline-derived CDR1 and CDR2 are SGHRS and YFSETQ. V gave up 4 bases and J gave up 1 base, with 17 bases separating them. This CDR3 comprises 16 residues. For the CDR3, the DNA is TGCGCCAGCAGCCCTTTAACCGGGACATCGAACACTGAAGCTTTCTTT. Its translation is CASSPLTGTSNTEAFF.

CDR3 DNA: TGTGCCAGCAGCCCGCGACAGGGCAGCTATCAGCCCCAGCATTTT. This translates into CASSPRQGSYQPQHF. The chain is built from TRBV7-2 and TRBJ1-5; 7 nucleotides line up with TRBD1. J lost 5 bases, V lost 5 bases, and 9 bases had no gene match. The germline gives CDR1 SGHTA, CDR2 FQGNSA. The CDR3 is 15 amino acids. The full variable domain, completed using reference TRBV7-2 and TRBJ1-5, is GAGVSQSPSNKVTEKGKDVELRCDPISGHTALYWYRQSLGQGLEFLIYFQGNSAPDKSGLPSDRFSAERTGGSVSTLTIQRTQQEDSAVYLCASSPRQGSYQPQHFGDGTRLSIL.

The chain uses TRBV5-4 and TRBJ2-3, with 12 bases that match TRBD2. Trimming cost V 0 bases and J 5 bases; bases outside gene matches: 7. Germline lookup yields CDR1 SGHNT and CDR2 YYREEE (reference sequence). This CDR3 region has 17 residues. The CDR3 DNA is TGTGCCAGCAGCTTGGTACAGACTAGCGGGGGTGAAGATACGCAGTATTTT. Translating it yields CASSLVQTSGGEDTQYF.

The J gene is TRBJ2-1, the V gene TRBV7-8; a weak D match, TRBD2 (5 bases). The germline gives CDR1 SGHVS, CDR2 FQNEAQ. Trimming left V 5 bases short and J 9 bases short, with 8 bases between. CDR3 length equals 11 residues. This CDR3 is CASSPEGEQFF. The DNA for the CDR3 is TGTGCCAGCAGCCCTGAGGGTGAGCAGTTCTTC.

This clone turned up a few times. The V gene is TRBV10-2, the J gene TRBJ1-1; D is undetermined. CDR1 is WSHSY, CDR2 SAAADI, per germline. This CDR3 comprises 13 residues. The V gene lost 6 bases and the J gene lost 0 bases, with 8 bases spanning the gap. The CDR3 here is CASSPAMNTEAFF. CDR3 nucleotides: TGCGCCAGCAGCCCAGCGATGAACACTGAAGCTTTCTTT.

The V gene is TRBV5-6, the J gene TRBJ1-6; 8 positions agree with TRBD1. The CDR3 length is 16 residues. The V gene end was trimmed by 0 bases and the J gene end by 11 bases; junction bases not matched to a gene: 10. Germline CDR1 reads SGHDT; CDR2 reads YYEEEE. CDR3 in amino acids: CASSLGTGSDWAPLHF. CDR3 coding DNA: TGTGCCAGCAGCTTGGGGACAGGGTCTGACTGGGCACCCCTCCACTTT.

The genes are TRBV6-5 and TRBJ1-1; possible D gene TRBD1, 6 bases. Trimming left V 5 bases short and J 11 bases short, with 18 bases between. The CDR3 is 13 amino acids. The V gene's germline CDR1 is MNHEY and CDR2 SVGAGI. CDR3 in amino acids: CASSPTTGLGAFF. In DNA form, the CDR3 reads TGTGCCAGCAGTCCAACAACAGGGCTGGGCGCTTTCTTT.

J is TRBJ1-2 and V is TRBV9; 7 nucleotides match TRBD1. After removal of 3 bases from V and 6 bases from J, the junction contained 8 bases not matched to a gene. The CDR3 has 14 amino acids. CDR1 and CDR2 (germline): SGDLS, YYNGEE. The CDR3 DNA reads TGTGCCAGCAGCGAGACAGGGTTCCAGGATGGCTACACCTTC. Translating it yields CASSETGFQDGYTF.

The sample holds one count of this clone. The V and J genes are TRBV9 and TRBJ2-5, with TRBD1 as a possible D gene (8 bases). Germline loops: CDR1 SGDLS, CDR2 YYNGEE. Trimming cost V 7 bases and J 7 bases, with 14 bases left between them. CDR3 length equals 12 residues. The DNA of the CDR3 is TGTGCCAGCGCGACAGGGGAGGGGACCCAGTACTTC. Its protein is CASATGEGTQYF. Full variable domain (outside the CDR3, taken from reference TRBV9 and TRBJ2-5): DSGVTQTPKHLITATGQRVTLRCSPRSGDLSVYWYQQSLDQGLQFLIQYYNGEERAKGNILERFSAQQFPDLHSELNLSSLELGDSALYFCASATGEGTQYFGPGTRLLVL.